This TCR beta chain was obtained from a study of early T cells in non-severe SARS-CoV-2 infection. The V gene's germline CDR1 is SGHTA and CDR2 FQGNSA. Trimming cost V 5 bases and J 0 bases, with 10 bases left between them. The CDR3 covers 15 residues. This clonotype was detected many times. In TCRdb, the 5' RACE reads were re-called with MiXCR into one record per CDR3 protein. The data contain about 60,000 distinct CDR3 sequences, roughly 5.9% of them singletons. This chain connects TRBV7-2 to TRBJ1-4; D perhaps matches TRBD1 (6 bases). Sequences were obtained from whole blood. The clonotype originates from an adult who was a healthcare worker with PCR-confirmed SARS-CoV-2 infection or an uninfected control (not recorded which). The CDR3 here is CASSKEGATNEKLFF. CDR3 DNA sequence: TGTGCCAGCAGCAAAGAGGGGGCAACTAATGAAAAACTGTTTTTT.